This T cell receptor (beta chain) was profiled in a study of cytomegalovirus exposure and HLA in healthy donors. Study-level findings and limits: A missense variant in DCLRE1C was later tied to TCR beta V- and J-gene trimming.

The CDR3 spans 13 residues. The germline gives CDR1 MNHEY, CDR2 SMNVEV (reference sequence). V dropped 5 bases and J dropped 3 bases, with 10 bases sitting between them. The PCR had 60 Vbeta and 13 Jbeta primers. Profiling relied on immunoSEQ multiplex PCR, and the TCRdb table lists in-frame clones only, not all of them. The table records around 120,000 clones, more than 70% of them present only once. For this clone: The antigen remains undetermined.

The material sequenced was PBMCs. The origin of this receptor is a human donor in good health. This sequence joins TRBV27 and TRBJ2-5; D remains unclear. The DNA of the CDR3 is TGTGCCAGCAGTCCAAACCTAGAAGAGACCCAGTACTTC. It encodes CASSPNLEETQYF.